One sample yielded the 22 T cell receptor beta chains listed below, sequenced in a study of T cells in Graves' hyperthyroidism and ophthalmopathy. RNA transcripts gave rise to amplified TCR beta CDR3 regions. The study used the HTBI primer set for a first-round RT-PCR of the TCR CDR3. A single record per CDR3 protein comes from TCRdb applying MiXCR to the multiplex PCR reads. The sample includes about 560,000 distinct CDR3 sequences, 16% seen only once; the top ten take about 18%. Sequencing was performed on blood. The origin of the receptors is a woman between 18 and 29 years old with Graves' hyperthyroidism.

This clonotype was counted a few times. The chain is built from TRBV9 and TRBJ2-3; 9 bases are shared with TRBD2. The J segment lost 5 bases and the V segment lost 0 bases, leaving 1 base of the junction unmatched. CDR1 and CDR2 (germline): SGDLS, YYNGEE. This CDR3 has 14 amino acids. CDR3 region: CASSVGGGEDTQYF. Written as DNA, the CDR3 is TGTGCCAGCAGCGTAGGCGGGGGGGAAGATACGCAGTATTTT.

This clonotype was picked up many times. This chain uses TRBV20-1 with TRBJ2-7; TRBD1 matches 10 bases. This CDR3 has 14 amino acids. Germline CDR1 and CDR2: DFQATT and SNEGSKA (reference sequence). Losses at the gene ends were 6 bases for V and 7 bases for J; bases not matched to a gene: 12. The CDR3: CSAERQGAAEEQYF. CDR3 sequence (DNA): TGCAGTGCGGAGAGACAGGGGGCAGCCGAAGAGCAGTACTTC.

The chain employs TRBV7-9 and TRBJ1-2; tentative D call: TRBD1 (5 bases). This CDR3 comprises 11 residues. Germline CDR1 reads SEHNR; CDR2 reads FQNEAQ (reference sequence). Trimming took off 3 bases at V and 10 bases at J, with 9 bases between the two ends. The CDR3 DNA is TGTGCCAGCAGCTTGGCGGGGACCTACACCTTC. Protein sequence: CASSLAGTYTF.

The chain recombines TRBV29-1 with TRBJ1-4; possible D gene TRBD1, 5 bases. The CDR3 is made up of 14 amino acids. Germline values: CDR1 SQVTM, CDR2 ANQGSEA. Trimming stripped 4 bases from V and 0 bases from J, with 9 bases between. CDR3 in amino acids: CSVAVTATNEKLFF. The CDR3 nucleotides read TGCAGCGTTGCGGTGACAGCAACTAATGAAAAACTGTTTTTT.

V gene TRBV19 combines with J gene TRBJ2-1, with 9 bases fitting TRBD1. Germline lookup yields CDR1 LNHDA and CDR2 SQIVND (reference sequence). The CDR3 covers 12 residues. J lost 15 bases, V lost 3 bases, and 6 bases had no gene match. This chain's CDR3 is CASSIRDRELFF. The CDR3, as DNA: TGTGCCAGTAGTATCCGGGACAGGGAATTGTTCTTC.

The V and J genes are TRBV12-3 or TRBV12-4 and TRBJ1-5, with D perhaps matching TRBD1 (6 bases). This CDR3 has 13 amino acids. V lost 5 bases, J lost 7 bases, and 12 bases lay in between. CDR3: CASSGNTGQPQHF. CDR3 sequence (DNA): TGTGCCAGCAGTGGCAATACAGGGCAGCCCCAGCATTTT.

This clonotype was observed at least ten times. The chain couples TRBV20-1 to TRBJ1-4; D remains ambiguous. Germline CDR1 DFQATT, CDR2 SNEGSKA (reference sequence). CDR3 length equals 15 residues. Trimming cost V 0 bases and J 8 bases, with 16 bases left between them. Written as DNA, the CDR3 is TGCAGTGCTAGAGATGATCGGCAGGTGGGGGAAAAACTGTTTTTT. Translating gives CSARDDRQVGEKLFF.

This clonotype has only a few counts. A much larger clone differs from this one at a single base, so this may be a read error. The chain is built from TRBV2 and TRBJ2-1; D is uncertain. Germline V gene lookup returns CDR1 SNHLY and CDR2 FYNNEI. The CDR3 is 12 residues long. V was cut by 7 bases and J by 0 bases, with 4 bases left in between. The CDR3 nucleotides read TGTGCCAGCACGGACTCCTACAATGAGCAGTTCTTC. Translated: CASTDSYNEQFF.

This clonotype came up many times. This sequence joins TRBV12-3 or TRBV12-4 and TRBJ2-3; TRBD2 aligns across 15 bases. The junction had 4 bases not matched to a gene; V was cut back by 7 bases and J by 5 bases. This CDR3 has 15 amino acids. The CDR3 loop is CASTRGLAGGDTQYF. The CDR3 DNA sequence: TGTGCCAGCACCCGGGGACTAGCGGGGGGAGATACGCAGTATTTT.

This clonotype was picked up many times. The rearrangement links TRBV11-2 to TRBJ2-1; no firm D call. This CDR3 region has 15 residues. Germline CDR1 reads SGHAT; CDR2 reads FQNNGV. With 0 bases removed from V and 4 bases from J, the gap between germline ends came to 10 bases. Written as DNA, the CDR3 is TGTGCCAGCAGCTTAGATGTCTGGGGTTACAATGAGCAGTTCTTC. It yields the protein CASSLDVWGYNEQFF.

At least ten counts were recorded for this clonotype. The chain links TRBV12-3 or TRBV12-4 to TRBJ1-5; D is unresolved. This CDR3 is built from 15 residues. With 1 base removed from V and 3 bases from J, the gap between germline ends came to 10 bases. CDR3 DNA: TGTGCCAGCAGTTTAGGTGCAGGAATCAATCAGCCCCAGCATTTT. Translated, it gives CASSLGAGINQPQHF.

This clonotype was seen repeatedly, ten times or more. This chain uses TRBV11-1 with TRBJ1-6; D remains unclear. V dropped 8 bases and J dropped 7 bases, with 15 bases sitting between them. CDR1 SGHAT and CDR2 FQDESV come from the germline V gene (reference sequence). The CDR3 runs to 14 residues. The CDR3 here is CASGQEKRNSPLHF. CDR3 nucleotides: TGTGCCAGCGGCCAGGAGAAAAGAAATTCACCCCTCCACTTT.

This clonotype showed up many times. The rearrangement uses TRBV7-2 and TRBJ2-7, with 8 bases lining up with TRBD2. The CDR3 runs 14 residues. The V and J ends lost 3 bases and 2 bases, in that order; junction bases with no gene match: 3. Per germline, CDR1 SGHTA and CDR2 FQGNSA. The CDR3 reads CASSFSGGTYEQYF. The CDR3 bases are TGTGCCAGCAGCTTCTCGGGAGGGACCTACGAGCAGTACTTC. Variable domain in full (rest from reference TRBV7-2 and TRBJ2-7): GAGVSQSPSNKVTEKGKDVELRCDPISGHTALYWYRQSLGQGLEFLIYFQGNSAPDKSGLPSDRFSAERTGGSVSTLTIQRTQQEDSAVYLCASSFSGGTYEQYFGPGTRLTVT.

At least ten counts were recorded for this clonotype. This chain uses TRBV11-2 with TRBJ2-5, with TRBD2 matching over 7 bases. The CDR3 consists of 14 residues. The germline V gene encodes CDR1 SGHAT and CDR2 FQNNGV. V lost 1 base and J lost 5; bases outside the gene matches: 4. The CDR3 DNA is TGTGCCAGCAGCTTAGCGGGAGGCTCGGAGACCCAGTACTTC. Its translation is CASSLAGGSETQYF.

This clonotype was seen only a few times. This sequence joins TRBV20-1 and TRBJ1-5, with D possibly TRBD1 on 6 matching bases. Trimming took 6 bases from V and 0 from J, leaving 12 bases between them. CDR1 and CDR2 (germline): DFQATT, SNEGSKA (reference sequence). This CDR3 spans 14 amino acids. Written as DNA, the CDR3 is TGCAGTGCGCATGAACAGGGTAGCAATCAGCCCCAGCATTTT. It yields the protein CSAHEQGSNQPQHF.

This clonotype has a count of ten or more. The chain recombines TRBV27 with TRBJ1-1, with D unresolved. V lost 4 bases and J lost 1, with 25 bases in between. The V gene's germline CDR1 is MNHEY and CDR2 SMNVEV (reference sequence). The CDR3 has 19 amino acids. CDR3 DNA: TGTGCCAGCAGTTCCTCGAAGTTGACGGGCCAGACGGAGAACACTGAAGCTTTCTTT. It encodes CASSSSKLTGQTENTEAFF.

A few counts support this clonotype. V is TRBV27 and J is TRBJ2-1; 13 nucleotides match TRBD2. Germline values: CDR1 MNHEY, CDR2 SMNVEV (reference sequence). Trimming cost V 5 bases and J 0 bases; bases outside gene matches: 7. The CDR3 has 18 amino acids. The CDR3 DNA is TGTGCCAGCAGTCCCGGGACTAGCGGGGACAACTCCTACAATGAGCAGTTCTTC. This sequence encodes CASSPGTSGDNSYNEQFF.

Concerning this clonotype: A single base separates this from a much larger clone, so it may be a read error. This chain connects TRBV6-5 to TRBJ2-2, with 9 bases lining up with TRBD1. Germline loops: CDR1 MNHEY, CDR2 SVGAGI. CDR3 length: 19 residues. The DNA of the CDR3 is TGTGCCGGCAGTTACCGCCGCCAAGGGGGACAGGGAGACACCGGGGAGCTGTTTTTT. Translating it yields CAGSYRRQGGQGDTGELFF.

In DNA, the CDR3 is TGCAGCCCCGAAAGGGGGACTAGCACAGATACGCAGTATTTT. Amino acid sequence: CSPERGTSTDTQYF. The chain employs TRBV29-1 and TRBJ2-3; either TRBD1 or TRBD2 may supply D (6 bases each). The V gene lost 8 bases and the J gene lost 0 bases, with 15 bases spanning the gap. The CDR3 sequence is 14 residues long. Germline lookup yields CDR1 SQVTM and CDR2 ANQGSEA.

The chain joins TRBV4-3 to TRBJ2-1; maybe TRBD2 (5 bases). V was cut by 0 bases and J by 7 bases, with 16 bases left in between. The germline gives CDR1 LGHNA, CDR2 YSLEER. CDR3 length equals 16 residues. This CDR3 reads CASSQDREVGGNEQFF. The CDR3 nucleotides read TGCGCCAGCAGCCAAGATCGGGAAGTTGGAGGTAATGAGCAGTTCTTC.

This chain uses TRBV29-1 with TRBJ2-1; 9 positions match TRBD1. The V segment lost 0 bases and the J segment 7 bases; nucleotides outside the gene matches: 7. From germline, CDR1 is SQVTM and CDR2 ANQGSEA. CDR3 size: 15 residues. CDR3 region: CSVEDRRDRANEQFF. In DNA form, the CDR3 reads TGCAGCGTTGAAGATCGGAGGGACAGGGCGAATGAGCAGTTCTTC.

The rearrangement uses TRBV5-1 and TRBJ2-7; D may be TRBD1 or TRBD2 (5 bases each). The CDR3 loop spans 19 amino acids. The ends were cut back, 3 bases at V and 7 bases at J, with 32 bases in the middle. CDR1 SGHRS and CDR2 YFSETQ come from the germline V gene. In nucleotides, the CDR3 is TGCGCCAGCAGCTCCTCGGGGACGGCTTGGACTCCCCTTGGGGGTGAGCAGTACTTC. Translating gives CASSSSGTAWTPLGGEQYF.